This TCR beta chain was sequenced for a study of T cell responses to AZD1222 COVID-19 vaccine. Study results and caveats: Baseline serostatus was positive in only 5 to 7 AZD1222 recipients.

Germline V lookup: CDR1 MNHEY, CDR2 SVGAGI. V was trimmed by 7 bases and J by 10 bases, leaving 17 bases between them. The CDR3 consists of 13 residues. With regard to this clone: Its antigen is still unknown.

TCRdb keeps only in-frame clones here, not all; method: immunoSEQ multiplex PCR. Among 100,000 to 150,000 clones listed, approximately 91% were seen once. This sequence was found in an adult who received the AZD1222 COVID-19 vaccine. V usage is TRBV6-5 and J usage is TRBJ1-5; D gene ambiguous. The specimen comprised peripheral blood, sampled 28 days after the second AZD1222 dose. The CDR3 sequence: CASKRQLQGPQHF. The CDR3 nucleotides are TGTGCCAGCAAACGCCAGCTCCAAGGACCCCAGCATTTT.